This is a list of T cell receptor beta chains from one sample in a study of a mutant IDH1 vaccine in newly diagnosed glioma. Profiling relied on immunoSEQ multiplex PCR, and the TCRdb table lists in-frame clones only, not all of them. The table lists over 20,000 clones, roughly 90% of them singletons. The specimen comprised PBMCs, sampled from a glioma patient treated with radiotherapy, temozolomide or both. The receptors stem from a man aged 25-40 years with glioma. CDR3s include the opening cysteine and the closing phenylalanine or tryptophan. Each record gives: D gene, J gene, clone size, CDR3 length, V gene, CDR3 DNA, CDR3 protein. A D gene is named only where the DNA matches it firmly. Part of the rows lack a size; the others show once, few, many or a class for expanded clones.

NA TRBJ1-2 once 16 TRBV5-4 TGTGCCAGCAGCCCTGGCGGGGGGAGGGGTTTGGATGGCTACACCTTC CASSPGGGRGLDGYTF
TRBD2 TRBJ2-3 few 15 TRBV6-5 TGTGCCAGCAGTCCCGCGGGAGGGCCCACAGATACGCAGTATTTT CASSPAGGPTDTQYF
TRBD2 TRBJ2-2 NA 18 TRBV11-2 TGTGCCAGCAGCTCCCTTCGTTTGGGAGGGAAGAACACCGGGGAGCTGTTTTTT CASSSLRLGGKNTGELFF
NA TRBJ1-1 NA 16 TRBV18 TGTGCCAGCTCACCGCGGGACATCGCTATGAACACTGAAGCTTTCTTT CASSPRDIAMNTEAFF
NA TRBJ1-3 NA 16 TRBV30 TGTGCCTGGAGTCTAGCGGGGGGCTTCTCTGGAAACACCATATATTTT CAWSLAGGFSGNTIYF
NA TRBJ1-2 NA 15 TRBV15 TGTGCCACCAGCAGAGATCCGGGGGGCGGCTATGGCTACACCTTC CATSRDPGGGYGYTF
TRBD2 TRBJ2-7 NA 16 TRBV4-1 TGCGCCAGCAGCGGCAGACTAGCGGGAGTGGGTTACGAGCAGTACTTC CASSGRLAGVGYEQYF
NA TRBJ2-7 NA 14 TRBV5-5 TGTGCCAGCAGCTTGGTGACAGTCGCCTACGAGCAGTACTTC CASSLVTVAYEQYF
NA TRBJ2-3 NA 15 TRBV5-4 TGTGCCAGCAGCACCGGGACCCCCAGAAGTGCTACGCAGTATTTT CASSTGTPRSATQYF
TRBD1 TRBJ1-2 NA 16 TRBV19 TGTGCCAGTAGTATTCTCGGACAGGGAAGAAACTATGGCTACACCTTC CASSILGQGRNYGYTF
NA TRBJ2-7 NA 15 TRBV6-5 TGTGCCAGCAGTTCCGAGGGGCGTTTCTCCTACGAGCAGTACTTC CASSSEGRFSYEQYF
NA TRBJ2-7 once 17 TRBV7-9 TGTGCCAGCAGCGGCCGGTACGAGGGGATATTGTCCTACGAGCAGTACTTC CASSGRYEGILSYEQYF
TRBD1 TRBJ1-2 NA 16 TRBV5-1 TGCGCCAGCAGCTTGAGACCGGGACAGGAGAACTATGGCTACACCTTC CASSLRPGQENYGYTF
NA TRBJ1-1 NA 11 TRBV10-3 TGTGCCATCAGCAAGGGGACTGAAGCTTTCTTT CAISKGTEAFF
TRBD1 TRBJ2-3 NA 16 TRBV19 TGTGCCAGTCGGAACAGGGGGCGCGGATGGACAGATACGCAGTATTTT CASRNRGRGWTDTQYF